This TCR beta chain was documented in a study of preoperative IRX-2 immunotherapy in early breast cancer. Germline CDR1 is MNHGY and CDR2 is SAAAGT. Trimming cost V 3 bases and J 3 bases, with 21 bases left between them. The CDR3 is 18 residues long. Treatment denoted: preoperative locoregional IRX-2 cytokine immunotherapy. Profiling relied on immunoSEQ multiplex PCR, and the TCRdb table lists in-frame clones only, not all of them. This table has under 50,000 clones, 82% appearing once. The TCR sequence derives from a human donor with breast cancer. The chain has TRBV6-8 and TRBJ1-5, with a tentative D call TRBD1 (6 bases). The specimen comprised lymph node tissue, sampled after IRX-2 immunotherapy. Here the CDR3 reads CASSYPTRVQGNNQPQHF. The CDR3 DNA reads TGTGCCAGCAGTTATCCGACCCGAGTACAGGGTAACAATCAGCCCCAGCATTTT.